The rows below give T cell receptor beta chains drawn from one sample of a study of OX40 agonist ivuxolimab in advanced cancers. TCRdb's copy holds only in-frame clones and misses some; the assay was immunoSEQ multiplex PCR. This repertoire shows fewer than 100,000 clones, roughly 93% found once; its top ten account for about 0.3%. The starting material was CD4+ or CD8+ T cells sorted from blood, obtained in a trial of the OX40 agonist ivuxolimab. The origin of the receptors is an adult with an advanced solid tumor such as melanoma, head and neck, liver or kidney cancer. CDR3s include the opening cysteine and the closing phenylalanine or tryptophan. D genes are given only for firm matches. For some rows the clone size is stated as once, few or many, or as a class when expanded; others skip it.

d_call j_call v_call clone_size cdr3_aa cdr3_nt
TRBD2 TRBJ2-1 TRBV5-1 - CASSLGGGSPNNEQFF TGCGCCAGCAGCTTGGGGGGCGGGAGCCCTAACAATGAGCAGTTCTTC
- TRBJ2-7 TRBV7-5 - CARSPRGGTSGRAVYEQYF TGTGCCAGAAGCCCGCGCGGCGGGACTAGCGGGAGGGCCGTCTACGAGCAGTACTTC
TRBD2 TRBJ2-7 TRBV2 - CASSGAGGSHEQYF TGTGCCAGCAGTGGAGCGGGAGGGTCCCACGAGCAGTACTTC
TRBD2 TRBJ2-1 TRBV6-1 - CASRTGTSGSNEQFF TGTGCCAGCCGAACCGGGACTAGCGGGAGTAATGAGCAGTTCTTC
- TRBJ2-3 TRBV28 - CASAPTQGVSTDTQYF TGTGCCAGCGCTCCCACACAGGGAGTTAGCACAGATACGCAGTATTTT
TRBD2 TRBJ2-2 TRBV5-1 - CASSLVAGGTGELFF TGCGCCAGCAGCTTGGTAGCGGGAGGTACCGGGGAGCTGTTTTTT
- TRBJ1-6 TRBV28 once CASSTIKAGGYSPLHF TGTGCCAGCAGTACCATTAAAGCTGGGGGTTATTCACCCCTCCACTTT
- TRBJ2-1 TRBV30 - CAWSLGGYNEQFF TGTGCCTGGAGTCTGGGAGGTTACAATGAGCAGTTCTTC
- TRBJ2-3 TRBV29-1 - CSVGDRTDTQYF TGCAGCGTTGGAGATCGCACAGATACGCAGTATTTT
- TRBJ2-7 TRBV5-1 - CASSLGSSGARYEQYF TGCGCCAGCAGCTTAGGATCGTCAGGGGCGCGGTACGAGCAGTACTTC
TRBD1 TRBJ2-5 TRBV18 - CASSKQTGEEETQYF TGTGCCAGCTCAAAACAGACAGGGGAGGAAGAGACCCAGTACTTC
- TRBJ1-4 TRBV7-2 - CASSFTGLGEKLFF TGTGCCAGCAGCTTTACAGGCTTGGGGGAAAAACTGTTTTTT
- TRBJ2-5 TRBV28 - CASSFLLVPETQYF TGTGCCAGCAGTTTTTTACTAGTTCCGGAGACCCAGTACTTC
TRBD1 TRBJ1-1 TRBV14 - CASSQGPGQGARTEAFF TGTGCCAGCAGCCAGGGCCCGGGACAGGGGGCGAGAACTGAAGCTTTCTTT